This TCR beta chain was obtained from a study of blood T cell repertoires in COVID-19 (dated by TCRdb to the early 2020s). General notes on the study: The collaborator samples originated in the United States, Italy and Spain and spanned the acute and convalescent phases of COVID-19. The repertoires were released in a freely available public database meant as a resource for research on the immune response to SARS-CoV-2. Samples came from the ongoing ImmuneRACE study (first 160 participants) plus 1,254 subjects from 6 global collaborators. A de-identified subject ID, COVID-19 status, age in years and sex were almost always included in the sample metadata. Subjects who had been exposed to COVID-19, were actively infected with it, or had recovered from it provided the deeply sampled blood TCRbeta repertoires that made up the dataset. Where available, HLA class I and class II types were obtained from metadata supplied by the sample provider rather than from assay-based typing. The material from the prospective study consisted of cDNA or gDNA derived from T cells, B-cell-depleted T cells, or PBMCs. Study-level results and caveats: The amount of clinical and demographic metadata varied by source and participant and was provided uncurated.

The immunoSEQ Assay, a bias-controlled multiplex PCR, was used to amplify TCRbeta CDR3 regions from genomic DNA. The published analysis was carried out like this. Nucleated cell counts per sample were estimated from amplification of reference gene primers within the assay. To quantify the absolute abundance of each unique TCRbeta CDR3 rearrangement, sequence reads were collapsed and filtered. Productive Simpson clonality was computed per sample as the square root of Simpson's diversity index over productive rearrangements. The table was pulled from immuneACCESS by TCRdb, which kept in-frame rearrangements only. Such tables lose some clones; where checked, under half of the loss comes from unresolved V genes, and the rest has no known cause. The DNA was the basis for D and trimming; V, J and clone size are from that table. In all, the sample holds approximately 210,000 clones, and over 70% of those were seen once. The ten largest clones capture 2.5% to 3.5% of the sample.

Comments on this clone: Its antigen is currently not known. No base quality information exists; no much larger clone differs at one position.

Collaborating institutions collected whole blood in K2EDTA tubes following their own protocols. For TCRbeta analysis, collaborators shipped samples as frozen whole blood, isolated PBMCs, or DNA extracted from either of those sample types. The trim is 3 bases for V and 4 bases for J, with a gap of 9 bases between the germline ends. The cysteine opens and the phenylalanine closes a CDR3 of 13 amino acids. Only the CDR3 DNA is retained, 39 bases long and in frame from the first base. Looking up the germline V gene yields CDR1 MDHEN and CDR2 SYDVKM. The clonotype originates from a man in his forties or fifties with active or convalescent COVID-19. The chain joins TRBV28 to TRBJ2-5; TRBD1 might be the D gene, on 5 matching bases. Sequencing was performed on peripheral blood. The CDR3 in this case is CASSLQGIETQYF. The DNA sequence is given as TGTGCCAGCAGTTTGCAGGGAATAGAGACCCAGTACTTC.